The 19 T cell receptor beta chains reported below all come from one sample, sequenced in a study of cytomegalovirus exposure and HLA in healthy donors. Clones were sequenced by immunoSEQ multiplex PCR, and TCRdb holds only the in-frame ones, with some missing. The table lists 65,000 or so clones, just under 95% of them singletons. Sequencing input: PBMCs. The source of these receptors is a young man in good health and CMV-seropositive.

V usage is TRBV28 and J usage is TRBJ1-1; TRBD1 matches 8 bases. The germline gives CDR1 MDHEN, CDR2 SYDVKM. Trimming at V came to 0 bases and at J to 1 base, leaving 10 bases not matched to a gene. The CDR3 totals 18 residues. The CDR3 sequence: CASSLWGSWGQANTEAFF. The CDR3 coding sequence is TGTGCCAGCAGTTTATGGGGGTCGTGGGGACAGGCGAACACTGAAGCTTTCTTT.

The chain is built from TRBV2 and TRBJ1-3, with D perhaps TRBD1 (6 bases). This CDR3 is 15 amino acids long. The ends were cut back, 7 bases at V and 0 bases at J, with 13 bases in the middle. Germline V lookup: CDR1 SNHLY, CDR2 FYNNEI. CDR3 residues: CASNKGDTSGNTIYF. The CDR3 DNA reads TGTGCCAGCAATAAGGGGGATACCTCTGGAAACACCATATATTTT.

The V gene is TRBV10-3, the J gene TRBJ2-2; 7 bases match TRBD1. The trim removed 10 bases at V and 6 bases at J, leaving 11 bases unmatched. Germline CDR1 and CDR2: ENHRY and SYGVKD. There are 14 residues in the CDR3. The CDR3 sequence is CATKVTGLSGELFF. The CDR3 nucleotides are TGTGCCACCAAGGTGACAGGGCTTTCCGGGGAGCTGTTTTTT.

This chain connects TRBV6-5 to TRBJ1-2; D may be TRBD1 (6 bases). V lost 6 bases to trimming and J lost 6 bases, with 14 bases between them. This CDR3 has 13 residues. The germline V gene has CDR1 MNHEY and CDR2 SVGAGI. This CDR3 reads CASSRTVRDGYTF. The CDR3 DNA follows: TGTGCCAGCAGCCGGACAGTTCGCGATGGCTACACCTTC.

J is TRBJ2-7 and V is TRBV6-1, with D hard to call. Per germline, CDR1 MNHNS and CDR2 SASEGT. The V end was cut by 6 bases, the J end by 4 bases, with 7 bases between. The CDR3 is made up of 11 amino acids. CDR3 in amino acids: CASSHSYEQYF. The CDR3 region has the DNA TGTGCCAGCAGCCACTCGTACGAGCAGTACTTC.

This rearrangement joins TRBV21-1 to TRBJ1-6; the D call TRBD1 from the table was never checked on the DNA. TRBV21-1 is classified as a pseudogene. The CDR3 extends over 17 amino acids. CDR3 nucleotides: TGTGCCAGCAGCAAAGATAAGGGGCCGCACTATAATTCACCCCTCCACTTT. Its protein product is CASSKDKGPHYNSPLHF.

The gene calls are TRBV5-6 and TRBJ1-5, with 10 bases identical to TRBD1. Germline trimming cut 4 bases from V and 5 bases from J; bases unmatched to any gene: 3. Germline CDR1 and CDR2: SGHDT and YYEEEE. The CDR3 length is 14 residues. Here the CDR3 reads CASSLGTGDQPQHF. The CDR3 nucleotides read TGTGCCAGCAGCCTTGGGACAGGGGATCAGCCCCAGCATTTT.

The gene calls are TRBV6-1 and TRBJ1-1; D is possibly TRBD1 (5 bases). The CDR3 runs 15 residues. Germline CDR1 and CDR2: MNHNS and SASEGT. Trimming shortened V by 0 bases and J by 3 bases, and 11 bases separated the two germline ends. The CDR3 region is CASSEAAGQHTEAFF. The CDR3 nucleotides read TGTGCCAGCAGTGAAGCGGCAGGGCAACACACTGAAGCTTTCTTT.

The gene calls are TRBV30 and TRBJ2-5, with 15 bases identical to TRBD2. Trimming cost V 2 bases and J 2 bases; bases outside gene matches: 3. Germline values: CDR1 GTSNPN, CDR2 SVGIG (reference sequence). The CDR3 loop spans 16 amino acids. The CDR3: CAWSFGLAGGQETQYF. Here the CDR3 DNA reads TGTGCCTGGAGTTTTGGACTAGCGGGGGGGCAAGAGACCCAGTACTTC.

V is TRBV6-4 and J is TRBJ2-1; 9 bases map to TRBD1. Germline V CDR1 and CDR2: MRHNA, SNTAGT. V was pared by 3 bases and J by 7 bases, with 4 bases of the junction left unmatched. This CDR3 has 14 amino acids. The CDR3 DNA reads TGTGCCAGCAGTGAGGGACAGGGAGGGAATGAGCAGTTCTTC. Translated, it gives CASSEGQGGNEQFF.

In nucleotides, the CDR3 is TGCGCCAGCAGCTTGGGTCAGGGGGGCACAGCTTTCTTT. It yields the protein CASSLGQGGTAFF. V and J are TRBV5-1 and TRBJ1-1; 7 nucleotides agree with TRBD1. Germline trimming cut 0 bases from V and 10 bases from J; bases unmatched to any gene: 6. The CDR3 extends over 13 amino acids. CDR1 is SGHRS and CDR2 is YFSETQ in the germline V gene.

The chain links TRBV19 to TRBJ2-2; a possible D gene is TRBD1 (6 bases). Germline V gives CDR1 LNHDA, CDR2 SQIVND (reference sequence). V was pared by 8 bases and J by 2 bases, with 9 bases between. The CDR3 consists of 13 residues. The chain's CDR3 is CASRTDNTGELFF. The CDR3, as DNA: TGTGCCAGTCGGACAGATAACACCGGGGAGCTGTTTTTT.

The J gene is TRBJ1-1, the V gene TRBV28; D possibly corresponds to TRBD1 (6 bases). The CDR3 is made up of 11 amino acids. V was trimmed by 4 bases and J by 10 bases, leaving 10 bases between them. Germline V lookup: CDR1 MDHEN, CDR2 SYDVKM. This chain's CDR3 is CASSSTGRAFF. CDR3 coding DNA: TGTGCCAGCAGTTCAACAGGGAGAGCTTTCTTT.

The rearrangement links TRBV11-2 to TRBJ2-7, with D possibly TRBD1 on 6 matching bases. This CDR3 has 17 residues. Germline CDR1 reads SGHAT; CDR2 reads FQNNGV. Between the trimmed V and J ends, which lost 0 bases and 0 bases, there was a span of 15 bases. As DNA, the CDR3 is TGTGCCAGCAGCTTAGAACTTCCGGGACATATCTCCTACGAGCAGTACTTC. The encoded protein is CASSLELPGHISYEQYF.

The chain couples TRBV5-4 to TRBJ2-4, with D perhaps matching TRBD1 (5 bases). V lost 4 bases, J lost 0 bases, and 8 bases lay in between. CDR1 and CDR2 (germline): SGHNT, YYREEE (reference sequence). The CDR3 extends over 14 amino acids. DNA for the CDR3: TGTGCCAGCAGCCCGACAGTAGCCAAAAACATTCAGTACTTC. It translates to CASSPTVAKNIQYF.

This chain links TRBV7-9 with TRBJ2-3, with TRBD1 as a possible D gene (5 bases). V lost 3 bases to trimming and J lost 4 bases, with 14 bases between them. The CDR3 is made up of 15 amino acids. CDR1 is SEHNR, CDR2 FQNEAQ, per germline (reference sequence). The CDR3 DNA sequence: TGTGCCAGCAGCTTTTGGGGCACCAGTCCAGATACGCAGTATTTT. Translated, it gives CASSFWGTSPDTQYF. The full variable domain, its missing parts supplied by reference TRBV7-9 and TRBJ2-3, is DTGVSQNPRHKITKRGQNVTFRCDPISEHNRLYWYRQTLGQGPEFLTYFQNEAQLEKSRLLSDRFSAERPKGSFSTLEIQRTEQGDSAMYLCASSFWGTSPDTQYFGPGTRLTVL.

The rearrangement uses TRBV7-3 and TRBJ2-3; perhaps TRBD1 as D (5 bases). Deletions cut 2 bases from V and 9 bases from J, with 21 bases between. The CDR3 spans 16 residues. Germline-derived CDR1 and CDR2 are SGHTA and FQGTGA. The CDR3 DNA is TGTGCCAGCAGCTTATCAGCGCATGATGCCCCAGGGACGCAGTATTTT. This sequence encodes CASSLSAHDAPGTQYF.

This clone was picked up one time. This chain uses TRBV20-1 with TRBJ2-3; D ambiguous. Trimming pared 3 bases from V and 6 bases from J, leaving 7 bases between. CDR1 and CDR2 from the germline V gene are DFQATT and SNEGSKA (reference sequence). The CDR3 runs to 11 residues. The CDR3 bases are TGCAGTGCTAGTCGTGAGGATACGCAGTATTTT. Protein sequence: CSASREDTQYF.

The CDR3 sequence: CASSQEQGGNEQFF. The DNA for the CDR3 is TGCGCCAGCAGCCAAGAGCAAGGGGGAAATGAGCAGTTCTTC. The genes are TRBV4-1 and TRBJ2-1; TRBD1 might be the D (6 bases). V dropped 0 bases and J dropped 7 bases, with 10 bases sitting between them. Germline V gene data show CDR1 as MGHRA and CDR2 as YSYEKL. The CDR3 consists of 14 residues.